This entry concerns a single T cell receptor (beta chain). This specimen belongs to a study of CD8 T cells in Susac syndrome. Random hexamers were used to reverse transcribe the RNA input (about 0.5 to 1 ug). From the immunoSEQ multiplex PCR reads, TCRdb called clonotypes with MiXCR, one entry per CDR3 protein. Of about 120,000 distinct CDR3 sequences listed, under 95% are singletons. The CDR3 sequence is 14 residues long. The germline V gene has CDR1 PRHDT and CDR2 FYEKMQ (reference sequence). Unmatched junction bases numbered 3, after V lost 3 bases and J lost 7 bases. The sequence was obtained from a human donor in good health. Sequencing input: CD8+ T cells from PBMCs. The chain combines TRBV13 with TRBJ2-1; TRBD2 matches at 10 bases. The CDR3 spells CASSFSGGLNEQFF. DNA for the CDR3: TGTGCCAGCAGCTTTAGCGGGGGGTTAAATGAGCAGTTCTTC.